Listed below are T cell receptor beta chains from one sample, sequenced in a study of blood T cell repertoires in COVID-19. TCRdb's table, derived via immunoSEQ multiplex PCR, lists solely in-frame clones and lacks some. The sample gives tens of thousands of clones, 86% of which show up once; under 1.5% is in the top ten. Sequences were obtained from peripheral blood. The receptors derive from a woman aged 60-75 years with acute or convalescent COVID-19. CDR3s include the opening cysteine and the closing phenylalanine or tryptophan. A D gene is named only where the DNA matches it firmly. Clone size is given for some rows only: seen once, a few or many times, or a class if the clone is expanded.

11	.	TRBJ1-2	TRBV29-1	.	CSVRYYDGYTF	TGCAGCGTTAGGTACTACGATGGCTACACCTTC
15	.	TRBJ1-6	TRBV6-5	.	CASSLSIRSSLPLHF	TGTGCCAGCAGTTTGTCCATAAGATCCAGTCTACCCCTCCACTTT
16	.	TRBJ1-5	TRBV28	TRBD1	CASSSTGTAGNQPQHF	TGTGCCAGCAGTTCCACGGGGACAGCCGGCAATCAGCCCCAGCATTTT
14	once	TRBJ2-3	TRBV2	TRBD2	CASRGRVSTDTQYF	TGTGCCAGCAGGGGGAGGGTTAGCACAGATACGCAGTATTTT
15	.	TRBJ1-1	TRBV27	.	CASTRIDRENTEAFF	TGTGCCAGCACCCGAATCGACCGGGAGAACACTGAAGCTTTCTTT
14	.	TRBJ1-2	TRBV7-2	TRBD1	CASSTGQGYGGYTF	TGTGCCAGCAGCACGGGACAGGGGTATGGTGGCTACACCTTC
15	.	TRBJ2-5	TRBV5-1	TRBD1	CASSSGQGEQETQYF	TGCGCCAGCAGTTCCGGACAGGGGGAACAAGAGACCCAGTACTTC
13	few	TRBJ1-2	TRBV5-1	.	CASSLVSGSGYTF	TGCGCCAGCAGCTTGGTTTCCGGTTCCGGCTACACCTTC
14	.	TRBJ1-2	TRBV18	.	CASSPIPGTHGYTF	TGTGCCAGCTCACCAATCCCGGGAACCCATGGCTACACCTTC
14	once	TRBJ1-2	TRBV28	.	CASSRRGAGYGYTF	TGTGCCAGCAGCCGACGGGGAGCCGGCTATGGCTACACCTTC
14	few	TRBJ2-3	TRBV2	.	CASSDGLITDTQYF	TGTGCCAGCAGCGACGGACTGATCACAGATACGCAGTATTTT